This TCR beta chain originates from a study of blood T cells in healthy people across ages. Note on this clonotype: The antigen is not known.

Together with a sample-barcoded 5' primer, a J-beta primer mix was included in a second PCR lasting roughly 6 to 12 cycles. With 12 random nucleotides, a template-switch adaptor tagged each individual cDNA molecule. A single record per CDR3 protein comes from TCRdb applying MiXCR to the 5' RACE reads. The sample holds about 1.5 million distinct CDR3 sequences; roughly two fifths are singletons and the top ten take over 3.5%. Study-wide points: Diversity estimates drawn from one million T cells were deemed underestimates. A roughly linear age-dependent decrease characterized TCR beta diversity per million T cells.

The V segment lost 6 bases and the J segment 4 bases; nucleotides outside the gene matches: 8. Germline CDR1 and CDR2: DFQATT and SNEGSKA (reference sequence). The CDR3 covers 14 residues. In terms of origin and age, donors were healthy Caucasian individuals from Russia aged 6 to 90. Sequencing used blood. The J gene is TRBJ2-7, the V gene TRBV20-1; 11 nucleotides align to TRBD1. The TCR originated in a woman under 30 in good health. The CDR3 reads CSATTGTGGYEQYF. The CDR3 DNA reads TGCAGTGCCACCACCGGGACAGGGGGATACGAGCAGTACTTC.